This is a list of T cell receptor beta chains from one sample in a study of a mutant IDH1 vaccine in newly diagnosed glioma. Here immunoSEQ multiplex PCR was the method, and the copy in TCRdb shows in-frame clones only, minus some. The table shows 65,000 to 70,000 clones, with 65% to 90% occurring only once. The starting material was PBMCs, obtained from a glioma patient treated with radiotherapy, temozolomide or both. The receptors originated from a man younger than 40 with glioma. Each CDR3 is given with its conserved first and last residue. D genes are given only for firm matches. Only some rows state a clone size, as once, few, many or a class for expanded clones.

D	J	V	size	DNA	CDR3
.	TRBJ1-2	TRBV19	once	TGTGCCAGTATCCCAGGGAGGGTAAACTATGGCTACACCTTC	CASIPGRVNYGYTF
.	TRBJ2-3	TRBV9	.	TGTGCCAGCAGCCAGGGGGGGGGCTATGACACAGATACGCAGTATTTT	CASSQGGGYDTDTQYF
.	TRBJ1-5	TRBV6-5	.	.	CASSLGSSGQPQHF
.	TRBJ1-6	TRBV6-1	.	TGTGCCAGCATCTCGGGGGCCTATAATTCACCCCTCCACTTT	CASISGAYNSPLHF
TRBD1	TRBJ2-1	TRBV10-3	.	TGTGCCATCAGTGAGTCGGGACAGGTCGACAATGAGCAGTTCTTC	CAISESGQVDNEQFF
.	TRBJ2-5	TRBV5-6	once	TGTGCCAGCAGCGCGGGACAATTGGGAGAGACCCAGTACTTC	CASSAGQLGETQYF
.	TRBJ2-7	TRBV27	.	TGTGCCAGCAGTAAAGCGACTGGTGTCTACGAGCAGTACTTC	CASSKATGVYEQYF
.	TRBJ1-5	TRBV19	.	TGTGCCAGTAGTATAAAGGGAGGAAGAGGAGGCGGCAATCAGCCCCAGCATTTT	CASSIKGGRGGGNQPQHF
TRBD1	TRBJ1-2	TRBV18	.	TGTGCCAGCTCACGAACCGGGACAGGGGGTAACGGCTACACCTTC	CASSRTGTGGNGYTF
.	TRBJ1-1	TRBV18	.	TGTGCCAGCTCGCCCGGGCGAAGGACCACTGAAGCTTTCTTT	CASSPGRRTTEAFF
.	TRBJ2-1	TRBV6-6	.	TGTGCCAGCAGGCGGACGGCCGACAATGAGCAGTTCTTC	CASRRTADNEQFF
TRBD1	TRBJ2-2	TRBV28	.	TGTGCCAGCAGTCTCTTCGACAGGGGTCGCACCGGGGAGCTGTTTTTT	CASSLFDRGRTGELFF
TRBD1	TRBJ2-7	TRBV5-1	.	TGCGCCAGTAGCCGGGACAGAAACGAGCAGTACTTC	CASSRDRNEQYF
TRBD1	TRBJ1-3	TRBV7-8	.	TGTGCCAGCAGCAGAACAGGGGGATCCGGAAACACCATATATTTT	CASSRTGGSGNTIYF
TRBD1	TRBJ2-5	TRBV5-1	.	TGCGCCAGCAGCCCTGACAGGGTAGAGACCCAGTACTTC	CASSPDRVETQYF
TRBD2	TRBJ2-1	TRBV19	.	TGTGCCAGTAGTATAGATGGCGGGACTAGCGGGTATTTTAACAATGAGCAGTTCTTC	CASSIDGGTSGYFNNEQFF
TRBD1	TRBJ2-7	TRBV30	once	TGTGCCTGGAGGAAAAAACAGGGGGCAGGGGACGAGCAGTACTTC	CAWRKKQGAGDEQYF
.	TRBJ2-2	TRBV29-1	once	TGCAGCGTGACACAGCAGGGGCTGGACACCGGGGAGCTGTTTTTT	CSVTQQGLDTGELFF
.	TRBJ2-1	TRBV7-9	once	TGTGCCAGCAGCTTAGCTGAGGATGAGCAGTTCTTC	CASSLAEDEQFF
.	TRBJ1-1	TRBV19	.	TGTGCCAGTAGTGACGCCGGCGGGAACACTGAAGCTTTCTTT	CASSDAGGNTEAFF
TRBD1	TRBJ1-4	TRBV28	once	TGTGCCAGCAGTGAGACAGGGGTCGCTAATGAAAAACTGTTTTTT	CASSETGVANEKLFF
TRBD1	TRBJ1-1	TRBV9	.	TGTGCCAGCAGCGGTCTACAGGGGAGTACTGAAGCTTTCTTT	CASSGLQGSTEAFF
.	TRBJ2-7	TRBV6-1	.	TGTGCCAGCAGCCCATGGACGGGGAATTACGAGCAGTACTTC	CASSPWTGNYEQYF
.	TRBJ2-3	TRBV9	.	TGTGCCAGCAGCGTCGGACTTGTAGGGGGCACAGATACGCAGTATTTT	CASSVGLVGGTDTQYF
.	TRBJ1-4	TRBV6-5	.	TGTGCCAGCAGCCCAGGGCCCGCTGAAAAACTGTTTTTT	CASSPGPAEKLFF
.	TRBJ2-5	TRBV4-2	.	TGTGCCAGCAGCCAAGATTTGGGGGGCACATCAGAGACCCAGTACTTC	CASSQDLGGTSETQYF
.	TRBJ1-6	TRBV10-3	.	TGTGCCATCAGTGCACAGGAGTCTAATTCACCCCTCCACTTT	CAISAQESNSPLHF
.	TRBJ1-6	TRBV28	.	TGTGCCAGCAATTACGGGGATTCACCCCTCCACTTT	CASNYGDSPLHF
.	TRBJ1-1	TRBV7-9	.	TGTGCCAGCAGCCCCCCCTTGGGTGGTGTCTCTGAAGCTTTCTTT	CASSPPLGGVSEAFF
.	TRBJ1-2	TRBV12-5	.	TGTGCTAGTGGTCGACCGGGGAGGGGCTATGGCTACACCTTC	CASGRPGRGYGYTF
.	TRBJ2-3	TRBV7-9	.	TGTGCCAGCAGGGGCGGATCCGATACGCAGTATTTT	CASRGGSDTQYF
TRBD1	TRBJ1-4	TRBV7-9	.	TGTGCCAGCAGCTCCGGACAGGGGGCTACGACTAATGAAAAACTGTTTTTT	CASSSGQGATTNEKLFF
.	TRBJ1-4	TRBV5-8	.	TGTGCCAGCAGTAACGGACAGTCAACTAATGAAAAACTGTTTTTT	CASSNGQSTNEKLFF
.	TRBJ2-6	TRBV6-1	.	TGTGCGGGGACCGGGCAAACCTCTGGGGCCAACGTCCTGACTTTC	CAGTGQTSGANVLTF
TRBD1	TRBJ1-1	TRBV6-5	.	TGTGCCAGCAGTTACCTTTCCAGGGGGTGGGACACTGAAGCTTTCTTT	CASSYLSRGWDTEAFF
.	TRBJ2-1	TRBV20-1	.	TGCAGTGCCCCACGGGGGAATGAGCAGTTCTTC	CSAPRGNEQFF
.	TRBJ2-5	TRBV19	.	TGTGCCAGTAGGTCAGCGGCAGCCGGCCAAGAGACCCAGTACTTC	CASRSAAAGQETQYF
.	TRBJ1-5	TRBV6-1	few	TGTGCCAGCAGTGATTTCCTTTGGACAGTCGGCAATCAGCCCCAGCATTTT	CASSDFLWTVGNQPQHF
.	TRBJ2-3	TRBV5-1	few	TGCGCCAGCAGCCAAGGGGGCGCGGGGGCAGATACGCAGTATTTT	CASSQGGAGADTQYF
TRBD1	TRBJ1-6	TRBV6-5	.	TGTGCCAGCAGTTCGACAGGGCGGTATAATTCACCCCTCCACTTT	CASSSTGRYNSPLHF
.	TRBJ2-3	TRBV5-5	.	TGTGCCAGCAGCCCAACAGGGATTAGCACAGATACGCAGTATTTT	CASSPTGISTDTQYF
.	TRBJ1-1	TRBV5-1	.	TGCGCCAGCAGCTTCGAGCTGAGGACTGAAGCTTTCTTT	CASSFELRTEAFF
.	TRBJ1-3	TRBV30	.	TGTGCCTGGAGTGCTGGCTCTGGAAACACCATATATTTT	CAWSAGSGNTIYF
TRBD1	TRBJ2-7	TRBV4-1	once	TGCGCCAGCAGCCCGGACAGGCAGACCTACGAGCAGTACTTC	CASSPDRQTYEQYF
.	TRBJ1-2	TRBV28	.	TGTGCCAGCAGTCTGACGGGCAGCCGCTCCTATGGCTACACCTTC	CASSLTGSRSYGYTF
.	TRBJ1-2	TRBV5-6	.	TGTGCCAGCAGCCACATCTTCCGGGCTACTACTAACTATGGCTACACCTTC	CASSHIFRATTNYGYTF
TRBD1	TRBJ1-5	TRBV2	.	TGTGCCAGCAGTGAATGGGGACAGGGGCCAAGCAATCAGCCCCAGCATTTT	CASSEWGQGPSNQPQHF
.	TRBJ2-1	TRBV6-6	.	TGTGCCAGCAGCAGGGACTATGAGCAGTTCTTC	CASSRDYEQFF
.	TRBJ2-1	TRBV7-8	.	TGTGCCAGCAGCTTACGGGACGACCGCTACAATGAGCAGTTCTTC	CASSLRDDRYNEQFF
.	TRBJ2-7	TRBV5-6	.	TGTGCCAGCAGCTCAAGAGGGCGGAGCTACGAGCAGTACTTC	CASSSRGRSYEQYF
.	TRBJ2-2	TRBV7-8	.	TGTGCCAGCAGCCCCCTGGGGCAGGCCGGGCCCGGGGAGCTGTTTTTT	CASSPLGQAGPGELFF
.	TRBJ1-4	TRBV5-6	.	TGTGCCAGCAGCTTGGTGGCCGATGAAAAACTGTTTTTT	CASSLVADEKLFF
TRBD1	TRBJ2-7	TRBV2	.	TGTGCCAGCAGTGAAATCATCGTCAACAACGATCGTCGGGACAGGGACTTC	CASSEIIVNNDRRDRDF
.	TRBJ2-7	TRBV2	.	TGTGCCAGCAGGTTGGGCAGGGAGATGGAGCAGTACTTC	CASRLGREMEQYF